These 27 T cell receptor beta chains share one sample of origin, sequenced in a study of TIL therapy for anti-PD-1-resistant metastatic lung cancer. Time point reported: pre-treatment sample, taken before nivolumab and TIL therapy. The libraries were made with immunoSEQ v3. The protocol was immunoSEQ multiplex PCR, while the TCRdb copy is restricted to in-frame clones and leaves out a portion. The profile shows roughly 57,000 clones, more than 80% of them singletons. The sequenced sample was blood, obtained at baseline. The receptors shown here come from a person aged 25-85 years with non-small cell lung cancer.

DNA for the CDR3: TGTGCCAGCAGTTTAGGAGGGGCTCTACGTCGGAGCAATCAGCCCCAGCATTTT. Amino acid sequence: CASSLGGALRRSNQPQHF. V gene TRBV28 combines with J gene TRBJ1-5, with D perhaps TRBD1 (5 bases). The CDR3 totals 18 residues. V shed 2 bases and J shed 1 base, with 18 bases lying between them. The germline V gene has CDR1 MDHEN and CDR2 SYDVKM.

The CDR3 DNA reads TGTGCCTGGAGTGTATATAGGGTGCAATATGGCTACACCTTC. Amino acid sequence: CAWSVYRVQYGYTF. The V call is TRBV30, the J call TRBJ1-2; D is undetermined. With 0 bases removed from V and 5 bases from J, the gap between germline ends came to 13 bases. The CDR3 totals 14 residues. Germline lookup yields CDR1 GTSNPN and CDR2 SVGIG (reference sequence).

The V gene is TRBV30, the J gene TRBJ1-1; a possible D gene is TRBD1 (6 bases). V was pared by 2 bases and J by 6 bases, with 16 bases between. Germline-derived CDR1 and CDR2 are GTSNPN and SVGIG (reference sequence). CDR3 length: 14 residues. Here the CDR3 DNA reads TGTGCCTGGAGTCTGATTCCGGGGGCCGCTGAAGCTTTCTTT. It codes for CAWSLIPGAAEAFF.

In nucleotides, the CDR3 is TGTGCCAGCAGTTACTCGACGGGAGTAATTGAGCAGTTCTTC. It yields the protein CASSYSTGVIEQFF. The chain employs TRBV6-2 or TRBV6-3 and TRBJ2-1; D possibly corresponds to TRBD2 (6 bases). The CDR3 is 14 residues long. The germline CDR1 and CDR2 sequences are MNHEY and SVGEGT. Trimming shortened V by 0 bases and J by 9 bases, and 12 bases separated the two germline ends.

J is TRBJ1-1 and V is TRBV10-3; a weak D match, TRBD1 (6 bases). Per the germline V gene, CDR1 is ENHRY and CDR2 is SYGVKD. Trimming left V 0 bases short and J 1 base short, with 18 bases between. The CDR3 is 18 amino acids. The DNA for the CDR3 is TGTGCCATCAGTGAGTCCTTTGGCCAGGGGTGGAGGAACACTGAAGCTTTCTTT. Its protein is CAISESFGQGWRNTEAFF.

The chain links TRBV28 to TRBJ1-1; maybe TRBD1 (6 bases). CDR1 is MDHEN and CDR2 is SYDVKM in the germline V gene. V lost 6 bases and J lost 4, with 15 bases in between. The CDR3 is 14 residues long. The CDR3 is CASRQGGGGTEAFF. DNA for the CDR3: TGTGCCAGCAGACAGGGAGGCGGCGGCACTGAAGCTTTCTTT.

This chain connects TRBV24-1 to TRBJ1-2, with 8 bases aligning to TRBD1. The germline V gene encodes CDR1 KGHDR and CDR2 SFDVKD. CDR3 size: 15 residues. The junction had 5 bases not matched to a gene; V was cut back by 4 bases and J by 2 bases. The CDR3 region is CATSDAGQGNYGYTF. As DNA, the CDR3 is TGTGCCACCAGTGACGCCGGACAGGGCAACTATGGCTACACCTTC.

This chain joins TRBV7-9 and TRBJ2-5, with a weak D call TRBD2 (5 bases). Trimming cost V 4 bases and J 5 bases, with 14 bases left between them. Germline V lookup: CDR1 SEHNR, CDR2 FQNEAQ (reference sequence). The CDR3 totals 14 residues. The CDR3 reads CASSSWAGGETQYF. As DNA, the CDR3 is TGTGCCAGCAGCTCCTGGGCAGGCGGGGAGACCCAGTACTTC.

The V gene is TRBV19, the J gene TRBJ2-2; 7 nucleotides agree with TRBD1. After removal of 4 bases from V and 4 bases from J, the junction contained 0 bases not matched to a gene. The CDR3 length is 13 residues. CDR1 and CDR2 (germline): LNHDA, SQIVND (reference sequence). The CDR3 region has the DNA TGTGCCAGTAGTACAGGGGGCACCGGGGAGCTGTTTTTT. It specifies CASSTGGTGELFF.

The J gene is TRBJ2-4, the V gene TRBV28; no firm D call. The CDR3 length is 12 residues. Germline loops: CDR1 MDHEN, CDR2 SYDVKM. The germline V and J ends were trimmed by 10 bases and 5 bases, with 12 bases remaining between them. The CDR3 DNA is TGTGCCACCTCCCTTCAGGAAAACATTCAGTACTTC. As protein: CATSLQENIQYF.

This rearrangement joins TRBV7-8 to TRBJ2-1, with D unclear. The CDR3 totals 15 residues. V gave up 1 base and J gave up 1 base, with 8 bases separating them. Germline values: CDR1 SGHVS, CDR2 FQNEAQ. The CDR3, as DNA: TGTGCCAGCAGCTTAGGAAGGCCTTCCTACAATGAGCAGTTCTTC. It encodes CASSLGRPSYNEQFF.

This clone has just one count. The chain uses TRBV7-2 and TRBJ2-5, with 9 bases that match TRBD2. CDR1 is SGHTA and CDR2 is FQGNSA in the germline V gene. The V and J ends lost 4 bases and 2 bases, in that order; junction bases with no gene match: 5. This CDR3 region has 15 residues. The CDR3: CASSSLAGLQETQYF. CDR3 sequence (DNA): TGTGCCAGCAGCTCCCTAGCGGGGCTTCAAGAGACCCAGTACTTC.

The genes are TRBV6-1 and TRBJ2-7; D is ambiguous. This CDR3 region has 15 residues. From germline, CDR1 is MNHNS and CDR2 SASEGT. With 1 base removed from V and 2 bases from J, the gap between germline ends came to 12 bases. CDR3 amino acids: CASSEVWVLTYEQYF. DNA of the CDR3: TGTGCCAGCAGTGAAGTGTGGGTCCTGACCTACGAGCAGTACTTC.

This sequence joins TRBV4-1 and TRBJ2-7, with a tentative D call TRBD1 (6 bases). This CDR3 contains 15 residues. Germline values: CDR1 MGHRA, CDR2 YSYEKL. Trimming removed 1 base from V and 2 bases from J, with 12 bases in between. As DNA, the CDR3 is TGCGCCAGCAGCCAAGTTTCACAGGGAACCTACGAGCAGTACTTC. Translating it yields CASSQVSQGTYEQYF.

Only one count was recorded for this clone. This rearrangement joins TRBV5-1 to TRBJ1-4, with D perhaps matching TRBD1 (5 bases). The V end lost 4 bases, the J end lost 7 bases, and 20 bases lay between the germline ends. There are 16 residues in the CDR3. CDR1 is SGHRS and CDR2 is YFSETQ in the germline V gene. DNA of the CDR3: TGCGCCAGCAGCACTGGGGCAATCACAAGCGGTGAAAAACTGTTTTTT. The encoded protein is CASSTGAITSGEKLFF.

CDR3 protein: CASSGGSFYEQYF. CDR3 DNA sequence: TGTGCCAGTAGCGGCGGGTCCTTCTACGAGCAGTACTTC. V usage is TRBV19 and J usage is TRBJ2-7, with D possibly being TRBD2 (5 bases). CDR1 and CDR2 from the germline V gene are LNHDA and SQIVND (reference sequence). Trimming took off 6 bases at V and 3 bases at J, with 12 bases between the two ends. This CDR3 is 13 amino acids long.

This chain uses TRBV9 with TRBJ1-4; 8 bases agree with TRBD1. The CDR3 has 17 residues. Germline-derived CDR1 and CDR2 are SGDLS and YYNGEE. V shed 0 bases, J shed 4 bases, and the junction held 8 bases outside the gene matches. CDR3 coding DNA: TGTGCCAGCAGCGTAGCACCCGGGACAGGCCTTAATGAAAAACTGTTTTTT. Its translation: CASSVAPGTGLNEKLFF.

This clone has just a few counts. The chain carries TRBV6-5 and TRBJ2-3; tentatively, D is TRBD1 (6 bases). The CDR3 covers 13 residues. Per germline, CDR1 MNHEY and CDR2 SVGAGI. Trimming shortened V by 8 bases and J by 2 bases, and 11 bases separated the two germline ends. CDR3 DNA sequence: TGTGCCAGCCGAGGGGGTAACACAGATACGCAGTATTTT. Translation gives CASRGGNTDTQYF.

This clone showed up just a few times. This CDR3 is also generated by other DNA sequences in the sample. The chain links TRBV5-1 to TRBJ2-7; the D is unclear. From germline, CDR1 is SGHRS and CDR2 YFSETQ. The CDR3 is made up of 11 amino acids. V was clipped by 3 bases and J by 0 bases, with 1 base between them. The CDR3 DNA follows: TGCGCCAGCAGCTCCTCCTACGAGCAGTACTTC. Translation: CASSSSYEQYF.

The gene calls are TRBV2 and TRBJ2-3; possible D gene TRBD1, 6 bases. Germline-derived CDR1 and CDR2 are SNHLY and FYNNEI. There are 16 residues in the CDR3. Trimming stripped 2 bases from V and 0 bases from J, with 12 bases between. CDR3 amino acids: CASSEWWTASTDTQYF. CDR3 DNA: TGTGCCAGCAGTGAATGGTGGACAGCTAGCACAGATACGCAGTATTTT.

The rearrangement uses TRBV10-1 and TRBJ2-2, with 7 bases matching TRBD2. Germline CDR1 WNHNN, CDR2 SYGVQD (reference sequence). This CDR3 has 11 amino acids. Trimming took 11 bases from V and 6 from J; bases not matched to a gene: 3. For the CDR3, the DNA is TGCGCCCGTCGGGAGGCCGGGGAGCTGTTTTTT. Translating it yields CARREAGELFF.

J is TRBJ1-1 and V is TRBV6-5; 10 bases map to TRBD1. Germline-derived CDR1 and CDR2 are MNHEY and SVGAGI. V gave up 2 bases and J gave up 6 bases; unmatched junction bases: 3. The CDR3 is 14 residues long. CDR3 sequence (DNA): TGTGCCAGCAGTTACACCGACAGGGGGCCTGAAGCTTTCTTT. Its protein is CASSYTDRGPEAFF.

Here the CDR3 DNA reads TGTGCTAGTGGTTTGCCCACTAGCGGGAGTCCCGGGGAGCAGTACTTC. It yields the protein CASGLPTSGSPGEQYF. The J gene is TRBJ2-7, the V gene TRBV12-5, with 11 bases lining up with TRBD2. The CDR3 sequence is 16 residues long. Looked up from germline, CDR1 is LGHNT and CDR2 is FRNRAP. The ends lost 2 bases at V and 7 bases at J; junction bases unmatched: 10.

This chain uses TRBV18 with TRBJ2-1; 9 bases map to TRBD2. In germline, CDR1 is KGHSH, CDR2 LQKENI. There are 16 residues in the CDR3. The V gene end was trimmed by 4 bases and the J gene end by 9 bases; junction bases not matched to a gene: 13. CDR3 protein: CASSLPGVAGEFEQFF. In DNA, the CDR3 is TGTGCCAGCTCACTTCCGGGAGTAGCGGGAGAGTTTGAGCAGTTCTTC. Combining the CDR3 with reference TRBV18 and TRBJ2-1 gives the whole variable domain NAGVMQNPRHLVRRRGQEARLRCSPMKGHSHVYWYRQLPEEGLKFMVYLQKENIIDESGMPKERFSAEFPKEGPSILRIQQVVRGDSAAYFCASSLPGVAGEFEQFFGPGTRLTVL.

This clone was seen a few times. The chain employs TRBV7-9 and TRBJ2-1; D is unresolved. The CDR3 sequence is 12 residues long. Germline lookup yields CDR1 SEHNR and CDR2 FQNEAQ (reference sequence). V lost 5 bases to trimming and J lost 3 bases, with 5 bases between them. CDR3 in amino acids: CASSLLYNEQFF. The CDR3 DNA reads TGTGCCAGCAGCCTCCTCTACAATGAGCAGTTCTTC.

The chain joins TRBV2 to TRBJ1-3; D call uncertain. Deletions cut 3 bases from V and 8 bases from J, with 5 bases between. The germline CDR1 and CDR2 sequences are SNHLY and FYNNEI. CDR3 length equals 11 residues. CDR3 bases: TGTGCCAGCAGTGATGGGGACACCATATATTTT. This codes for CASSDGDTIYF. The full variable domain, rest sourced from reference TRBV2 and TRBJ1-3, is EPEVTQTPSHQVTQMGQEVILRCVPISNHLYFYWYRQILGQKVEFLVSFYNNEISEKSEIFDDQFSVERPDGSNFTLKIRSTKLEDSAMYFCASSDGDTIYFGEGSWLTVV.

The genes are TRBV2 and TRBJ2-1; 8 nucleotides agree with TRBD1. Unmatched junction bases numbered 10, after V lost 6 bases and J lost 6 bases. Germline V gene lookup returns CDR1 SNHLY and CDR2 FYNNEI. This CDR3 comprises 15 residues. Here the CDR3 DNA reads TGTGCCAGCAGCGTAGGGACAGGCGGACTCAATGAGCAGTTCTTC. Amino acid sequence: CASSVGTGGLNEQFF.